Listed here are 6 T cell receptor beta chains from one sample, sequenced in a study of blood T cell repertoires in COVID-19 (TCRdb year 2020). To prepare the library, the immunoSEQ multiplex PCR assay was applied. TCRdb limited this immuneACCESS table to in-frame rearrangements with V and J called. A share of clones is missing; checked studies link under half to unresolved V genes, and the rest is unexplained. The sample yields 65,000 to 75,000 clones; about 90% were counted once. The top ten clones comprise over 10% of the sample. Input material: peripheral blood. These receptors were taken from a human donor with active COVID-19. The donor label of this sample is uncertain.

The J gene is TRBJ1-2, the V gene TRBV6-5; D gene ambiguous. The CDR3 is 14 amino acids. V dropped 4 bases and J dropped 7 bases, with 16 bases sitting between them. Germline CDR1 MNHEY, CDR2 SVGAGI. The CDR3 here is CASSLRGGVGGYTF. DNA of the CDR3: TGTGCCAGCAGTTTGCGCGGCGGGGTCGGTGGCTACACCTTC.

This chain uses TRBV6-5 with TRBJ2-5, with D unclear. Trimming took 0 bases from V and 3 from J, leaving 11 bases between them. In germline, CDR1 is MNHEY, CDR2 SVGAGI. The CDR3 totals 15 residues. In DNA form, the CDR3 reads TGTGCCAGCAGTTACTCCTCGTCCAGGAAAGAGACCCAGTACTTC. It translates to CASSYSSSRKETQYF.

V gene TRBV20-1 combines with J gene TRBJ1-2; 9 nucleotides align to TRBD1. CDR1 is DFQATT, CDR2 SNEGSKA, per germline (reference sequence). Unmatched junction bases numbered 5, after V lost 7 bases and J lost 8 bases. This CDR3 is 11 amino acids long. DNA of the CDR3: TGCAGTGGGACAGGGGTAGGAGGCTACACCTTC. Protein: CSGTGVGGYTF.

Only one count was recorded for this clone. The chain links TRBV11-1 to TRBJ2-7; D remains ambiguous. V dropped 5 bases and J dropped 2 bases, with 4 bases sitting between them. Germline loops: CDR1 SGHAT, CDR2 FQDESV (reference sequence). The CDR3 extends over 11 amino acids. Here the CDR3 DNA reads TGTGCCAGCAGCCTAACCTACGAGCAGTACTTC. Translation gives CASSLTYEQYF.

The chain carries TRBV6-5 and TRBJ2-3; 11 bases are shared with TRBD2. Germline loops: CDR1 MNHEY, CDR2 SVGAGI. This CDR3 has 13 amino acids. The V gene end was trimmed by 6 bases and the J gene end by 6 bases; junction bases not matched to a gene: 2. CDR3 coding DNA: TGTGCCAGCAGGCTAGCGGGGGGCGATACGCAGTATTTT. It specifies CASRLAGGDTQYF.

The rearrangement joins TRBV27 to TRBJ2-2; weak D call: TRBD2 (6 bases). V was trimmed by 4 bases and J by 2 bases, leaving 11 bases between them. This CDR3 comprises 15 residues. Germline V gene data show CDR1 as MNHEY and CDR2 as SMNVEV (reference sequence). The CDR3 loop reads CASSSAGHNTGELFF. The CDR3 DNA reads TGTGCCAGCAGTTCAGCGGGCCATAACACCGGGGAGCTGTTTTTT.